These 20 T cell receptor beta chains were sequenced from one sample in a study of immune cell composition in non-small cell lung cancer listed by TCRdb under 2017. Library preparation was by the immunoSEQ multiplex PCR assay. TCRdb provides this immuneACCESS table in a form limited to in-frame rearrangements. Some clones are lacking; in checked studies, under half of them reflect an unresolved V gene, and why the rest are absent is not known. The table for this sample lists a few thousand clones; about 91% of them were counted only once. The top ten hold 3% to 3.5% of the sample. The sample consisted of lung tumor tissue. The receptors stem from a human donor with non-small cell lung cancer.

The chain employs TRBV7-2 and TRBJ2-1, with 12 bases that match TRBD2. The trim removed 4 bases at V and 4 bases at J, leaving 8 bases unmatched. CDR1 is SGHTA and CDR2 is FQGNSA in the germline V gene. The CDR3 runs 17 residues. The CDR3 loop reads CASSYSSGGAVYNEQFF. The DNA of the CDR3 is TGTGCCAGCAGCTACTCTAGCGGGGGGGCCGTTTACAATGAGCAGTTCTTC.

The chain links TRBV28 to TRBJ1-5; 8 nucleotides align to TRBD1. The V and J ends lost 5 bases and 2 bases, in that order; junction bases with no gene match: 14. Per the germline V gene, CDR1 is MDHEN and CDR2 is SYDVKM. This CDR3 is built from 18 residues. The CDR3 sequence is CASSGGDRFLEGNQPQHF. CDR3 bases: TGTGCCAGCAGTGGGGGGGACAGGTTCTTGGAGGGCAATCAGCCCCAGCATTTT. Full variable domain (remainder filled in from reference TRBV28 and TRBJ1-5): DVKVTQSSRYLVKRTGEKVFLECVQDMDHENMFWYRQDPGLGLRLIYFSYDVKMKEKGDIPEGYSVSREKKERFSLILESASTNQTSMYLCASSGGDRFLEGNQPQHFGDGTRLSIL.

The chain links TRBV29-1 to TRBJ1-1; D is undetermined. Trimming shortened V by 3 bases and J by 7 bases, and 9 bases separated the two germline ends. CDR3 length equals 11 residues. Germline V gives CDR1 SQVTM, CDR2 ANQGSEA. This chain's CDR3 is CSVELLNEAFF. The CDR3, as DNA: TGCAGCGTTGAGTTGCTAAATGAAGCTTTCTTT.

The chain has TRBV10-3 and TRBJ1-6, with 10 positions matching TRBD1. The CDR3 has 15 amino acids. The trim removed 6 bases at V and 5 bases at J, leaving 4 bases unmatched. Germline V gives CDR1 ENHRY, CDR2 SYGVKD. The CDR3 DNA reads TGTGCCATCAGCGCCGGGACAGGGGATAATTCACCCCTCCACTTT. Translating gives CAISAGTGDNSPLHF.

The rearrangement joins TRBV4-1 to TRBJ2-2; 9 nucleotides match TRBD2. V lost 2 bases to trimming and J lost 1 base; unmatched junction nucleotides: 2. CDR1 and CDR2 from the germline V gene are MGHRA and YSYEKL. The CDR3 sequence is 16 residues long. This CDR3 reads CASSQQLAGNTGELFF. CDR3 bases: TGCGCCAGCAGCCAACAACTAGCGGGGAACACCGGGGAGCTGTTTTTT.

The chain uses TRBV28 and TRBJ2-5; 7 nucleotides match TRBD1. V shed 6 bases, J shed 4 bases, and the junction held 14 bases outside the gene matches. The CDR3 loop spans 16 amino acids. In germline, CDR1 is MDHEN, CDR2 SYDVKM. The CDR3 loop reads CASSPSRQGLGETQYF. CDR3 coding DNA: TGTGCCAGCAGCCCATCCCGACAGGGCTTGGGAGAGACCCAGTACTTC.

V and J are TRBV27 and TRBJ2-5; 8 nucleotides align to TRBD1. Trimming cost V 1 base and J 6 bases; bases outside gene matches: 7. This CDR3 has 15 amino acids. Germline loops: CDR1 MNHEY, CDR2 SMNVEV (reference sequence). The CDR3 DNA reads as TGTGCCAGCAGTTTATTCCCAGGGGGCCTTAAGACCCAGTACTTC. Protein product: CASSLFPGGLKTQYF.

The V and J genes are TRBV29-1 and TRBJ2-5; TRBD2 agrees at 13 bases. CDR1 is SQVTM, CDR2 ANQGSEA, per germline. The length of the CDR3 is 15 residues. V lost 1 base and J lost 5; bases outside the gene matches: 4. The CDR3 region is CSVEGTSGGQETQYF. CDR3 DNA sequence: TGCAGCGTTGAAGGGACTAGCGGGGGTCAGGAGACCCAGTACTTC. The full variable domain, completed using reference TRBV29-1 and TRBJ2-5, is SAVISQKPSRDICQRGTSLTIQCQVDSQVTMMFWYRQQPGQSLTLIATANQGSEATYESGFVIDKFPISRPNLTFSTLTVSNMSPEDSSIYLCSVEGTSGGQETQYFGPGTRLLVL.

This chain connects TRBV27 to TRBJ2-1; a weak D match, TRBD1 (5 bases). V shed 6 bases and J shed 7 bases, with 16 bases lying between them. From germline, CDR1 is MNHEY and CDR2 SMNVEV (reference sequence). CDR3 length: 14 amino acids. CDR3 in DNA: TGTGCCAGCAGGGGGCTGCGATTCTGGAATGAGCAGTTCTTC. Translated: CASRGLRFWNEQFF.

The chain employs TRBV28 and TRBJ1-5, with 9 nucleotides matching TRBD1. V shed 3 bases, J shed 0 bases, and the junction held 6 bases outside the gene matches. Germline CDR1 reads MDHEN; CDR2 reads SYDVKM. This CDR3 comprises 17 residues. CDR3 protein: CASSFLGQGNSNQPQHF. In DNA form, the CDR3 reads TGTGCCAGCAGTTTTTTGGGACAGGGCAATAGCAATCAGCCCCAGCATTTT.

This chain connects TRBV4-2 to TRBJ1-5, with a possible D match to TRBD1 (5 bases). Germline V lookup: CDR1 LGHNA, CDR2 YNFKEQ. This CDR3 region has 15 residues. V dropped 0 bases and J dropped 2 bases, with 8 bases sitting between them. DNA of the CDR3: TGTGCCAGCAGCCAAGATTGGGGGGGCAATCAGCCCCAGCATTTT. Translation: CASSQDWGGNQPQHF.

This clone occurred once. The CDR3 DNA reads as TGTGCCAGCACCCTCTCGCCTAGCGGGACCGGGGAGCTGTTTTTT. It translates to CASTLSPSGTGELFF. The chain is built from TRBV11-2 and TRBJ2-2, with 8 positions matching TRBD2. The germline gives CDR1 SGHAT, CDR2 FQNNGV. V lost 7 bases and J lost 5; bases outside the gene matches: 9. This CDR3 is built from 15 residues.

The chain combines TRBV7-9 with TRBJ2-2, with 12 bases matching TRBD2. Trimming took 5 bases from V and 4 from J; bases not matched to a gene: 11. There are 18 residues in the CDR3. Germline V gives CDR1 SEHNR, CDR2 FQNEAQ (reference sequence). The CDR3 is CASSPSLAGGSGTGELFF. The CDR3 DNA reads as TGTGCCAGCAGCCCCTCACTAGCGGGAGGATCGGGCACCGGGGAGCTGTTTTTT.

The chain is built from TRBV2 and TRBJ2-3, with TRBD2 identical over 9 bases. The CDR3 is made up of 16 amino acids. Germline CDR1 SNHLY, CDR2 FYNNEI. Trimming cost V 7 bases and J 4 bases; bases outside gene matches: 12. The CDR3 nucleotides are TGTGCCAGCACCCCCGCAGTTAGCGGGAGAGCAGATACGCAGTATTTT. Protein product: CASTPAVSGRADTQYF.

The rearrangement joins TRBV30 to TRBJ1-4; D might be TRBD1 (6 bases). CDR1 GTSNPN and CDR2 SVGIG come from the germline V gene (reference sequence). Trimming cost V 3 bases and J 14 bases, with 25 bases left between them. The CDR3 contains 15 residues. For the CDR3, the DNA is TGTGCCTGGAGCGGGAGGGGGGGGGACACGAAACGGCTGTTTTTT. This sequence encodes CAWSGRGGDTKRLFF.

This clone was seen just once. The rearrangement joins TRBV6-4 to TRBJ2-5; TRBD2 aligns across 12 bases. The germline V gene has CDR1 MRHNA and CDR2 SNTAGT. Trimming took 3 bases from V and 5 from J; bases not matched to a gene: 4. This CDR3 comprises 15 residues. This CDR3 reads CASSETSGGGETQYF. As DNA, the CDR3 is TGTGCCAGCAGTGAGACTAGCGGGGGTGGGGAGACCCAGTACTTC.

Only one count was recorded for this clone. The chain employs TRBV2 and TRBJ1-5; TRBD1 matches 12 bases. Germline V gives CDR1 SNHLY, CDR2 FYNNEI. The CDR3 is made up of 18 amino acids. Trimming cost V 6 bases and J 0 bases; bases outside gene matches: 9. CDR3 sequence reads: CASSAWGQGAYSNQPQHF. The CDR3 DNA reads TGTGCCAGCAGCGCATGGGGACAGGGGGCTTATAGCAATCAGCCCCAGCATTTT.

This clone appeared once. The chain employs TRBV11-2 and TRBJ1-2; D may be TRBD1 (5 bases). This CDR3 region has 17 residues. Deletions cut 1 base from V and 0 bases from J, with 15 bases between. From germline, CDR1 is SGHAT and CDR2 FQNNGV. Here the CDR3 reads CASSLVWGPNANYGYTF. The CDR3 coding sequence is TGTGCCAGCAGCTTAGTTTGGGGCCCGAATGCTAACTATGGCTACACCTTC.

CDR3 sequence (DNA): TGTGCCTGGGGACAGAATAATCAGCCCCAGCATTTT. It yields the protein CAWGQNNQPQHF. The V gene is TRBV30, the J gene TRBJ1-5; possible D gene TRBD1, 6 bases. V dropped 5 bases and J dropped 4 bases, with 9 bases sitting between them. This CDR3 comprises 12 residues. Germline V gives CDR1 GTSNPN, CDR2 SVGIG (reference sequence). Based on the CDR3 plus reference TRBV30 and TRBJ1-5, the full variable domain is SQTIHQWPATLVQPVGSPLSLECTVEGTSNPNLYWYRQAAGRGLQLLFYSVGIGQISSEVPQNLSASRPQDRQFILSSKKLLLSDSGFYLCAWGQNNQPQHFGDGTRLSIL.

V usage is TRBV5-4 and J usage is TRBJ2-5; a possible D gene is TRBD1 (6 bases). In germline, CDR1 is SGHNT, CDR2 YYREEE (reference sequence). The length of the CDR3 is 14 residues. With 0 bases removed from V and 3 bases from J, the gap between germline ends came to 9 bases. The CDR3 protein is CASSLGQGKETQYF. CDR3 DNA sequence: TGTGCCAGCAGCTTGGGGCAGGGGAAAGAGACCCAGTACTTC.